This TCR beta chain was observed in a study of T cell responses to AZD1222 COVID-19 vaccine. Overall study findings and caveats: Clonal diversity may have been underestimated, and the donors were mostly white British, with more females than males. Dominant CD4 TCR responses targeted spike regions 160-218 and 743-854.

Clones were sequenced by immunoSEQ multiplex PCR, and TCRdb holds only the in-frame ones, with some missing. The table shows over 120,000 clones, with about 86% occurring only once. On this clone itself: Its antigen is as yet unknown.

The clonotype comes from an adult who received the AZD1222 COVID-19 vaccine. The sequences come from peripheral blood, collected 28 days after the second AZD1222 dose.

CDR3: CASSIEWGRANEKLFF. The DNA of the CDR3 is TGTGCCAGTAGTATCGAATGGGGCAGGGCTAATGAAAAACTGTTTTTT. V and J are TRBV19 and TRBJ1-4, with a tentative D call TRBD1 (5 bases). CDR3 length: 16 amino acids. The V gene's germline CDR1 is LNHDA and CDR2 SQIVND (reference sequence). Trimming removed 3 bases at V and 3 bases at J, with 14 bases between. The full variable domain, in which reference TRBV19 and TRBJ1-4 provide the parts outside the CDR3, is DGGITQSPKYLFRKEGQNVTLSCEQNLNHDAMYWYRQDPGQGLRLIYYSQIVNDFQKGDIAEGYSVSREKKESFPLTVTSAQKNPTAFYLCASSIEWGRANEKLFFGSGTQLSVL.